This is a list of T cell receptor beta chains from one sample in a study of PD-L1 blockade in urothelial cancer. Only in-frame clones appear in the TCRdb table, and some are missing; sequencing was by immunoSEQ multiplex PCR. The sample shows around 70,000 clones, around 84% of them seen only once. The material sequenced was PBMCs, taken around atezolizumab (anti-PD-L1) treatment. The receptor set was obtained from a man aged 65-85 years with urothelial cancer. Each CDR3 is given with its conserved first and last residue. Fields, in order: D gene, clone size, V gene, J gene, CDR3 protein, CDR3 DNA. The D gene is left open where the match is weak. Size tells how often a clone was seen (once, few, many) or the class of an expanded clone, and some rows leave it out.

>TRBD1|.|TRBV9|TRBJ1-1
CASSARQGLGTEAFF
TGTGCCAGCAGCGCGCGACAGGGGTTGGGTACTGAAGCTTTCTTT
>TRBD1|few|TRBV5-1|TRBJ1-1
CASSLQGMNTEAFF
TGCGCCAGCAGTTTACAGGGGATGAACACTGAAGCTTTCTTT
>TRBD1|.|TRBV19|TRBJ2-2
CASSSDRASGELFF
TGTGCCAGTAGTTCGGACAGGGCTTCCGGGGAGCTGTTTTTT
>TRBD1|few|TRBV6-1|TRBJ2-5
CASRRTGVEETQYF
TGTGCCAGCAGGAGGACAGGGGTGGAAGAGACCCAGTACTTC
>TRBD1|once|TRBV28|TRBJ2-3
CASSRRTGYTDTQYF
TGTGCCAGCAGCCGCCGGACAGGGTACACAGATACGCAGTATTTT
>TRBD1|.|TRBV9|TRBJ2-1
CASSPRDSHSYNEQFF
TGTGCCAGCAGCCCCCGGGACAGCCACTCCTACAATGAGCAGTTCTTC
>.|.|TRBV2|TRBJ2-6
CAVIRDTYGSGANVLTF
TGTGCCGTTATTAGGGACACCTATGGCTCTGGGGCCAACGTCCTGACTTTC
>.|.|TRBV27|TRBJ1-5
CASSSGVRGPNQPQHF
TGTGCCAGCAGTTCAGGGGTTAGGGGCCCCAATCAGCCCCAGCATTTT
>.|.|TRBV19|TRBJ2-7
CASSPPLTVGNEQYF
TGTGCCAGTAGTCCGCCCCTGACAGTAGGCAACGAGCAGTACTTC
>.|.|TRBV28|TRBJ1-1
CASSLNRQGPEAFF
TGTGCCAGCAGTTTAAATAGGCAGGGCCCCGAAGCTTTCTTT
>TRBD1|few|TRBV6-1|TRBJ1-3
CASSAGETGTSGNTIYF
TGTGCCAGCAGTGCTGGCGAGACAGGGACCTCTGGAAACACCATATATTTT
>.|.|TRBV7-9|TRBJ1-2
CASSSWPVSNYGYTF
TGTGCCAGCAGCTCCTGGCCCGTTTCTAACTATGGCTACACCTTC
>TRBD2|.|TRBV9|TRBJ2-1
CASSVGGTSTYNEQFF
TGTGCCAGCAGCGTTGGAGGGACTAGCACCTACAATGAGCAGTTCTTC
>TRBD1|.|TRBV6-5|TRBJ1-2
CASSSQGGHQYGYTF
TGTGCCAGCAGTTCACAGGGGGGCCACCAATATGGCTACACCTTC
>TRBD2|.|TRBV7-9|TRBJ2-4
CASSYAGEVNGNIQYF
TGTGCCAGCAGTTATGCGGGAGAGGTAAACGGAAACATTCAGTACTTC
>TRBD2|.|TRBV9|TRBJ2-3
CASSRGGGSGRTDTQYF
TGTGCCAGCAGCCGGGGAGGAGGAAGCGGGAGGACAGATACGCAGTATTTT
>.|.|TRBV10-1|TRBJ2-3
CASSEERAATDTQYF
TGCGCCAGCAGTGAAGAGCGGGCGGCCACAGATACGCAGTATTTT
>.|.|TRBV10-3|TRBJ2-2
CAISEAGGQNTGELFF
TGTGCCATCAGTGAGGCGGGTGGGCAGAACACCGGGGAGCTGTTTTTT
>.|.|TRBV11-2|TRBJ2-1
CASSFRESQQRDEQFF
TGTGCCAGCAGCTTTCGGGAAAGCCAACAACGAGATGAGCAGTTCTTC
>TRBD1|.|TRBV2|TRBJ1-5
CASRPTALDRAGFRNQPQHF
TGTGCCAGCAGACCCACCGCGCTGGACAGGGCGGGTTTCCGCAATCAGCCCCAGCATTTT
>TRBD2|.|TRBV28|TRBJ2-3
CASSFSGRGGTDTQYF
TGTGCCAGCAGTTTTAGCGGGAGGGGGGGCACAGATACGCAGTATTTT
>TRBD2|once|TRBV7-9|TRBJ2-7
CASSFGTSGEQYF
TGTGCCAGCAGCTTCGGGACTAGCGGAGAGCAGTACTTC
>.|.|TRBV10-3|TRBJ2-2
CAISEPGSSTGELFF
TGTGCCATCAGTGAGCCCGGGAGCTCCACCGGGGAGCTGTTTTTT
>TRBD2|.|TRBV5-1|TRBJ2-1
CASSPRYSGVHYNEQFF
TGCGCCAGCAGCCCCCGGTATAGCGGGGTTCACTACAATGAGCAGTTCTTC
>TRBD1|.|TRBV5-1|TRBJ2-7
CASSLGGTGGYEQYF
TGCGCCAGCAGCTTGGGCGGGACAGGGGGTTACGAGCAGTACTTC
>TRBD1|.|TRBV28|TRBJ1-5
CASSFRTGKVVNQPQHF
TGTGCCAGCAGTTTTCGGACAGGGAAGGTGGTCAATCAGCCCCAGCATTTT
>TRBD1|.|TRBV5-1|TRBJ2-7
CASSPGGTGVHEQYF
TGCGCCAGCAGCCCTGGGGGGACAGGGGTACACGAGCAGTACTTC
>TRBD2|.|TRBV2|TRBJ2-1
CASSEAWGLAGGNEQFF
TGTGCCAGCAGTGAAGCGTGGGGACTAGCGGGAGGGAATGAGCAGTTCTTC
>.|.|TRBV29-1|TRBJ2-5
CSVGYAVEETQYF
TGCAGCGTTGGATACGCGGTGGAAGAGACCCAGTACTTC
>TRBD1|.|TRBV18|TRBJ2-2
CASSPVTGGTGELFF
TGTGCCAGCTCGCCAGTGACAGGGGGGACCGGGGAGCTGTTTTTT
>.|.|TRBV19|TRBJ2-1
CASSIGALAPYNEQFF
TGTGCCAGTAGTATAGGGGCACTAGCCCCCTACAATGAGCAGTTCTTC
>.|.|TRBV4-1|TRBJ1-1
CASIPLPGVMNTEAFF
TGCGCCAGCATTCCCTTGCCTGGAGTCATGAACACTGAAGCTTTCTTT
>TRBD1|few|TRBV6-1|TRBJ1-2
CASSDTGDYGYTF
TGTGCCAGCAGTGATACAGGGGACTATGGCTACACCTTC
>TRBD1|.|TRBV19|TRBJ1-5
CASSTEGTGGKPQHF
TGTGCCAGTAGTACCGAGGGGACAGGGGGCAAACCCCAGCATTTT
>.|.|TRBV5-6|TRBJ2-7
CASSLAGEKYEQYF
TGTGCCAGCAGCTTAGCAGGGGAGAAATACGAGCAGTACTTC